Shown below are 18 T cell receptor beta chains from a single sample sequenced in a study of quantifying T cell responses using KT2 cells. Study context: cDNA was made from DNase-treated RNA using alpha and beta constant primers.

A single-stranded UMI oligo with SP2 sequence was ligated to cDNA 3' ends. First-round PCR used about 4 cycles and beta primers RC1.1 and RC1.2 covering TRBC1 and TRBC2. TCRdb itself ran the UMI-ligation and nested PCR reads through MiXCR, one entry per CDR3 protein. The sample carries 40,000 to 50,000 distinct CDR3 sequences, about 18% recorded once. Sequences were obtained from PBMCs spiked with cells of the T cell clone KT2. The receptors stem from a human donor.

Only a few counts were recorded for this clonotype. The V and J genes are TRBV4-3 and TRBJ2-7, with D possibly TRBD1 on 5 matching bases. The germline V gene encodes CDR1 LGHNA and CDR2 YSLEER. The CDR3 has 13 amino acids. Trimming shortened V by 3 bases and J by 2 bases, and 8 bases separated the two germline ends. In DNA form, the CDR3 reads TGCGCCAGCAGCCAGACAGTAACCTACGAGCAGTACTTC. As protein: CASSQTVTYEQYF.

V usage is TRBV27 and J usage is TRBJ2-1; 7 bases map to TRBD1. CDR3 length: 14 amino acids. The V gene end was trimmed by 8 bases and the J gene end by 4 bases; junction bases not matched to a gene: 8. CDR1 and CDR2 from the germline V gene are MNHEY and SMNVEV (reference sequence). CDR3: CASSRQGPYNEQFF. CDR3 DNA sequence: TGTGCCAGCTCTCGACAGGGACCTTACAATGAGCAGTTCTTC.

This clonotype was counted a few times. This sequence joins TRBV6-2 or TRBV6-3 and TRBJ1-5; perhaps TRBD1 as D (5 bases). The length of the CDR3 is 15 residues. Germline loops: CDR1 MNHEY, CDR2 SVGEGT. The germline V and J ends were trimmed by 6 bases and 6 bases, with 18 bases remaining between them. CDR3: CASSRGAGISQPQHF. CDR3 bases: TGTGCCAGCAGCCGCGGGGCAGGCATCAGTCAGCCCCAGCATTTT.

The rearrangement links TRBV5-1 to TRBJ2-2; D not resolved. The CDR3 spans 18 residues. Germline-derived CDR1 and CDR2 are SGHRS and YFSETQ. Trimming cost V 1 base and J 3 bases, with 19 bases left between them. The CDR3 bases are TGCGCCAGCAGCTTGAGGGCTGGACGTACCGTGGACACCGGGGAGCTGTTTTTT. Amino acid sequence: CASSLRAGRTVDTGELFF.

The chain has TRBV2 and TRBJ1-2, with D possibly TRBD1 on 6 matching bases. Deletions cut 4 bases from V and 7 bases from J, with 13 bases between. The CDR3 consists of 13 residues. From germline, CDR1 is SNHLY and CDR2 FYNNEI. For the CDR3, the DNA is TGTGCCAGCAGTGTAACAGGGATTAGTGGCTACACCTTC. Protein product: CASSVTGISGYTF.

The sample holds a few counts of this clonotype. The chain couples TRBV25-1 to TRBJ2-1, with 7 bases that match TRBD2. The length of the CDR3 is 16 residues. The germline V gene has CDR1 MGHDK and CDR2 SYGVNS. V lost 1 base to trimming and J lost 0 bases; unmatched junction nucleotides: 3. Here the CDR3 DNA reads TGTGCCAGCAGTGAATCTATAGCGGGCTCCTACAATGAGCAGTTCTTC. It yields the protein CASSESIAGSYNEQFF.

This clonotype showed up just a few times. The chain has TRBV6-2 or TRBV6-3 and TRBJ1-1; 9 bases are a match to TRBD1. Germline CDR1 reads MNHEY; CDR2 reads SVGEGT. Losses at the gene ends were 7 bases for V and 2 bases for J; bases not matched to a gene: 5. The CDR3 sequence is 14 residues long. The CDR3 nucleotides are TGTGCCAGCATCGGGACAGGGTCAAACACTGAAGCTTTCTTT. Translated: CASIGTGSNTEAFF.

The chain combines TRBV12-3 or TRBV12-4 with TRBJ1-1, with TRBD1 as a possible D gene (5 bases). The CDR3 covers 14 residues. Trimming pared 3 bases from V and 0 bases from J, leaving 8 bases between. The CDR3 loop is CASSFAGLNTEAFF. CDR3 sequence (DNA): TGTGCCAGCAGTTTTGCAGGGCTGAACACTGAAGCTTTCTTT.

This clonotype was detected a few times. This chain uses TRBV9 with TRBJ1-1, with 9 bases lining up with TRBD1. Germline lookup yields CDR1 SGDLS and CDR2 YYNGEE. The CDR3 consists of 15 residues. Losses at the gene ends were 3 bases for V and 0 bases for J; bases not matched to a gene: 3. Here the CDR3 DNA reads TGTGCCAGCAGCGGGAGGACAGGGGTGAACACTGAAGCTTTCTTT. It is translated as CASSGRTGVNTEAFF.

This clonotype was seen many times. This chain links TRBV7-3 with TRBJ2-7, with D possibly matching TRBD1 (5 bases). Germline CDR1 reads SGHTA; CDR2 reads FQGTGA. Trimming shortened V by 5 bases and J by 1 base, and 12 bases separated the two germline ends. The CDR3 extends over 14 amino acids. CDR3 sequence reads: CASSPRPGSYEQYF. The CDR3 DNA reads as TGTGCCAGCAGCCCCCGCCCAGGGTCCTACGAGCAGTACTTC.

In this sample, this clonotype turned up a few times. V gene TRBV20-1 combines with J gene TRBJ1-1; D is uncertain. Trimming pared 4 bases from V and 3 bases from J, leaving 21 bases between. This CDR3 is built from 16 residues. Germline V gene lookup returns CDR1 DFQATT and CDR2 SNEGSKA (reference sequence). CDR3 nucleotide sequence: TGCAGTGCTACTTCGTACGACCCACCCCGGGACACTGAAGCTTTCTTT. This translates into CSATSYDPPRDTEAFF.

This chain links TRBV27 with TRBJ1-1; 8 bases map to TRBD1. Germline loops: CDR1 MNHEY, CDR2 SMNVEV (reference sequence). The J segment lost 1 base and the V segment lost 6 bases, leaving 10 bases of the junction unmatched. This CDR3 contains 16 residues. The CDR3 nucleotides are TGTGCCAGCAGACTCCTCGGGGACAGGACGAACACTGAAGCTTTCTTT. Translation gives CASRLLGDRTNTEAFF.

In DNA, the CDR3 is TGTGCCAGCAGTTTACTACCTTCAGGGAACGGGGCCAACGTCCTGACTTTC. This encodes CASSLLPSGNGANVLTF. The genes are TRBV6-5 and TRBJ2-6; TRBD1 might be the D (5 bases). Per germline, CDR1 MNHEY and CDR2 SVGAGI. The CDR3 totals 17 residues. The ends were cut back, 4 bases at V and 4 bases at J, with 17 bases in the middle.

This clonotype has just a few counts. The V gene is TRBV2, the J gene TRBJ2-3, with D maybe TRBD1 (5 bases). Germline V gene sequence: CDR1 SNHLY, CDR2 FYNNEI. V lost 3 bases to trimming and J lost 6 bases, with 7 bases between them. This CDR3 is 12 amino acids long. CDR3 nucleotide sequence: TGTGCCAGCAGTGAGGACACTGATACGCAGTATTTT. Protein: CASSEDTDTQYF.

This clonotype occurred a few times. V gene TRBV4-1 combines with J gene TRBJ2-5; D is uncertain. The CDR3 contains 13 residues. Germline lookup yields CDR1 MGHRA and CDR2 YSYEKL. V lost 3 bases and J lost 2, with 7 bases in between. CDR3 loop: CASSHVVQETQYF. In nucleotides, the CDR3 is TGCGCCAGCAGCCACGTAGTTCAAGAGACCCAGTACTTC.

The J gene is TRBJ1-4, the V gene TRBV20-1; D possibly corresponds to TRBD1 (5 bases). The CDR3 extends over 12 amino acids. With 3 bases removed from V and 7 bases from J, the gap between germline ends came to 9 bases. In germline, CDR1 is DFQATT, CDR2 SNEGSKA (reference sequence). CDR3 DNA sequence: TGCAGTGCTAGTGAGCAGGGTGAAAAACTGTTTTTT. Its protein is CSASEQGEKLFF.

This clonotype was seen at least ten times. The J gene is TRBJ2-1, the V gene TRBV7-8; TRBD2 might be the D (6 bases). Trimming took 0 bases from V and 8 from J, leaving 11 bases between them. The CDR3 runs to 14 residues. Germline assignment: CDR1 SGHVS and CDR2 FQNEAQ. CDR3 bases: TGTGCCAGCAGCTTAGCCCCTTGGGGGGATGAGCAGTTCTTC. It specifies CASSLAPWGDEQFF. Full variable domain (remainder filled in from reference TRBV7-8 and TRBJ2-1): GAGVSQSPRYKVAKRGQDVALRCDPISGHVSLFWYQQALGQGPEFLTYFQNEAQLDKSGLPSDRFFAERPEGSVSTLKIQRTQQEDSAVYLCASSLAPWGDEQFFGPGTRLTVL.

The rearrangement links TRBV5-1 to TRBJ2-2; TRBD2 agrees at 14 bases. V lost 3 bases, J lost 4 bases, and 5 bases stayed unmatched. The CDR3 has 17 residues. Looked up from germline, CDR1 is SGHRS and CDR2 is YFSETQ. CDR3 loop: CASSSGLAGGLTGELFF. The CDR3 DNA is TGCGCCAGCAGCTCCGGACTAGCGGGGGGCCTCACCGGGGAGCTGTTTTTT.